The 11 T cell receptor beta chains presented below share a single source sample, sequenced in a study of blood T cell repertoires in COVID-19. Repertoires were generated with immunoSEQ multiplex PCR, while TCRdb's copy carries only in-frame clones and drops some. This table holds nearly 95,000 clones, around 86% found once. The sequencing sample was made of peripheral blood. Receptors originate from a woman of 80 years or more with acute or convalescent COVID-19.

The chain couples TRBV13 to TRBJ1-2; tentative D call: TRBD1 (6 bases). The CDR3 is made up of 13 amino acids. Trimming shortened V by 5 bases and J by 4 bases, and 11 bases separated the two germline ends. CDR1 and CDR2 from the germline V gene are PRHDT and FYEKMQ (reference sequence). The CDR3 DNA follows: TGTGCCAGCAGCCTACAGGGTTTCTATGGCTACACCTTC. It specifies CASSLQGFYGYTF.

The gene calls are TRBV19 and TRBJ1-1; no definite D call. The V and J ends lost 2 bases and 5 bases respectively, with 6 bases between them. In germline, CDR1 is LNHDA, CDR2 SQIVND (reference sequence). The CDR3 spans 12 residues. The DNA of the CDR3 is TGTGCCAGTAGTATACACTTGACTGAAGCTTTCTTT. As protein: CASSIHLTEAFF.

The rearrangement uses TRBV2 and TRBJ1-1; 10 positions agree with TRBD1. Losses at the gene ends were 6 bases for V and 4 bases for J; bases not matched to a gene: 2. The germline V gene encodes CDR1 SNHLY and CDR2 FYNNEI. The CDR3 totals 13 residues. CDR3 DNA sequence: TGTGCCAGCAGCGGGACAGGGGTCACTGAAGCTTTCTTT. Translating gives CASSGTGVTEAFF.

The sample holds one count of this clone. In the same sample, other DNA sequences code for this CDR3. This sequence joins TRBV5-1 and TRBJ2-1, with 8 bases that match TRBD1. The CDR3 contains 15 residues. CDR1 SGHRS and CDR2 YFSETQ come from the germline V gene. Trimming took 3 bases from V and 0 from J; bases not matched to a gene: 2. The CDR3 protein is CASSSGQGSYNEQFF. Written as DNA, the CDR3 is TGCGCCAGCAGCTCAGGACAGGGCTCCTACAATGAGCAGTTCTTC.

The DNA for the CDR3 is TGCGCCAGCAGCTTCGACAGGGTGGAGAGCTCTGAAGCTTTCTTT. Its translation: CASSFDRVESSEAFF. This rearrangement joins TRBV5-1 to TRBJ1-1; 7 bases agree with TRBD1. CDR3 length: 15 amino acids. Germline CDR1 is SGHRS and CDR2 is YFSETQ. Trimming took 2 bases from V and 6 from J; bases not matched to a gene: 10.

The chain recombines TRBV19 with TRBJ1-5, with 7 bases that match TRBD1. V was clipped by 7 bases and J by 3 bases; unmatched bases: 6. Looked up from germline, CDR1 is LNHDA and CDR2 is SQIVND (reference sequence). CDR3 length equals 14 residues. CDR3 DNA: TGTGCCAGTACCAGGGGGGATCTCAATCAGCCCCAGCATTTT. It codes for CASTRGDLNQPQHF.

The CDR3 nucleotides read TGTGCCAGCGGCTCTGTAGTCGGCCAGGGTATTTCACCCCTCCACTTT. Amino acids: CASGSVVGQGISPLHF. The chain couples TRBV27 to TRBJ1-6; a weak D match, TRBD1 (5 bases). The CDR3 runs to 16 residues. V shed 8 bases and J shed 9 bases, with 23 bases lying between them. The germline gives CDR1 MNHEY, CDR2 SMNVEV (reference sequence).

Comment on this clone: At one of its ends the junction is not consistent with the germline gene, which may arise from a read error. The chain joins TRBV20-1 to TRBJ1-1; D remains ambiguous. CDR3 length equals 13 residues. CDR1 DFQATT and CDR2 SNEGSKA come from the germline V gene (reference sequence). The chain's CDR3 is CSASGGRYTEAFF. The CDR3 DNA sequence: TGCAGCGCTAGTGGAGGGCGGTACACTGAAGCTTTCTTT.

CDR3: CASSSGVMVAGYNEQFF. DNA for the CDR3: TGTGCCAGCAGCTCGGGTGTCATGGTAGCGGGGTACAATGAGCAGTTCTTC. The rearrangement uses TRBV7-2 and TRBJ2-1; 8 nucleotides match TRBD2. Trimming at V came to 4 bases and at J to 4 bases, leaving 12 bases not matched to a gene. Germline-derived CDR1 and CDR2 are SGHTA and FQGNSA. This CDR3 is built from 17 residues.

The chain joins TRBV7-2 to TRBJ2-1; 11 bases fit TRBD2. Germline CDR1 reads SGHTA; CDR2 reads FQGNSA. The V and J ends lost 2 bases and 1 base, in that order; junction bases with no gene match: 1. The CDR3 runs to 16 residues. The chain's CDR3 is CASSLLAGGSYNEQFF. As DNA, the CDR3 is TGTGCCAGCAGCTTATTAGCGGGGGGGTCCTACAATGAGCAGTTCTTC. Variable domain in full (rest from reference TRBV7-2 and TRBJ2-1): GAGVSQSPSNKVTEKGKDVELRCDPISGHTALYWYRQSLGQGLEFLIYFQGNSAPDKSGLPSDRFSAERTGGSVSTLTIQRTQQEDSAVYLCASSLLAGGSYNEQFFGPGTRLTVL.

This clone was detected a few times. The genes are TRBV4-3 and TRBJ1-2; a weak D match, TRBD1 (5 bases). Trimming removed 1 base at V and 2 bases at J, with 11 bases between. Germline loops: CDR1 LGHNA, CDR2 YSLEER. There are 15 residues in the CDR3. The DNA for the CDR3 is TGCGCCAGCAGCCAAGTCCTCCAGGGCAACTATGGCTACACCTTC. It encodes CASSQVLQGNYGYTF.